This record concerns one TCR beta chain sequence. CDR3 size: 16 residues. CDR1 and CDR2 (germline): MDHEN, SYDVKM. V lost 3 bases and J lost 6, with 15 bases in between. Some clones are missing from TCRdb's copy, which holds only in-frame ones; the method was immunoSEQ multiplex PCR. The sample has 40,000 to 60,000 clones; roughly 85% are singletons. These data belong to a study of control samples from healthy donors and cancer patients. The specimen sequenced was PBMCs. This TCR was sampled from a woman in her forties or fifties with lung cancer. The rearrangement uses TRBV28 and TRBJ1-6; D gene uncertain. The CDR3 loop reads CASSFEGSNFNSPLHF. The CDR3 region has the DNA TGTGCCAGCAGTTTCGAGGGCTCCAATTTTAATTCACCCCTCCACTTT.